These 16 T cell receptor beta chains came from one sample sequenced in a study of blood T cell repertoires in COVID-19. TCRdb keeps only in-frame clones here, not all; method: immunoSEQ multiplex PCR. This sample has more than 100,000 clones; roughly 84% occur once, and the top ten carry roughly 13%. Sequencing used peripheral blood. The origin of the receptors is a human donor in a cohort sampled during active or convalescent COVID-19.

J is TRBJ1-2 and V is TRBV11-3, with a weak D call TRBD1 (6 bases). Deletions cut 8 bases from V and 0 bases from J, with 19 bases between. Looked up from germline, CDR1 is SGHNT and CDR2 is YENEEA. The CDR3 runs 16 residues. In DNA form, the CDR3 reads TGTGCCAGCCATCACCAGGGGTCGGCCACTAACTATGGCTACACCTTC. Protein: CASHHQGSATNYGYTF.

The rearrangement uses TRBV28 and TRBJ2-7; TRBD1 matches 9 bases. Germline-derived CDR1 and CDR2 are MDHEN and SYDVKM. The length of the CDR3 is 15 residues. V lost 6 bases, J lost 0 bases, and 6 bases stayed unmatched. For the CDR3, the DNA is TGTGCCAGCAGCCCGGAGACAGGGGGCTCCTACGAGCAGTACTTC. Translation: CASSPETGGSYEQYF.

The chain is built from TRBV7-9 and TRBJ2-3, with 11 nucleotides matching TRBD2. Germline V gene sequence: CDR1 SEHNR, CDR2 FQNEAQ (reference sequence). V gave up 5 bases and J gave up 1 base; unmatched junction bases: 2. The length of the CDR3 is 15 residues. The CDR3 reads CASSRSGGGTDTQYF. CDR3 coding DNA: TGTGCCAGCAGCCGTAGCGGGGGGGGCACAGATACGCAGTATTTT. The variable domain in full, completed from reference TRBV7-9 and TRBJ2-3, reads DTGVSQNPRHKITKRGQNVTFRCDPISEHNRLYWYRQTLGQGPEFLTYFQNEAQLEKSRLLSDRFSAERPKGSFSTLEIQRTEQGDSAMYLCASSRSGGGTDTQYFGPGTRLTVL.

V is TRBV28 and J is TRBJ2-7; no clear D gene. This CDR3 is built from 12 residues. V lost 2 bases to trimming and J lost 5 bases, with 7 bases between them. Germline values: CDR1 MDHEN, CDR2 SYDVKM. CDR3 sequence: CASSLPGHEQYF. The CDR3 coding sequence is TGTGCCAGCAGTTTACCCGGTCACGAGCAGTACTTC.

The rearrangement joins TRBV4-1 to TRBJ2-7, with D hard to call. The CDR3 extends over 14 amino acids. Trimming left V 0 bases short and J 3 bases short, with 9 bases between. Germline CDR1 and CDR2: MGHRA and YSYEKL. This CDR3 reads CASSQDREYYEQYF. The CDR3 bases are TGCGCCAGCAGCCAAGATCGAGAATACTACGAGCAGTACTTC.

This chain joins TRBV30 and TRBJ1-5, with a possible D match to TRBD1 (5 bases). Trimming removed 1 base from V and 14 bases from J, with 15 bases in between. This CDR3 has 12 amino acids. CDR1 is GTSNPN, CDR2 SVGIG, per germline (reference sequence). The DNA of the CDR3 is TGTGCCTGGAGTGGGGGGGGGATCCAGAAGCATTTT. It codes for CAWSGGGIQKHF.

V and J are TRBV5-1 and TRBJ2-3; TRBD1 matches 10 bases. V lost 4 bases and J lost 5; bases outside the gene matches: 13. The CDR3 extends over 17 amino acids. Germline V CDR1 and CDR2: SGHRS, YFSETQ. The DNA of the CDR3 is TGCGCCAGCAGCCCAAGGACGGGGACAGGGGCAAAAGATACGCAGTATTTT. As protein: CASSPRTGTGAKDTQYF.

This clone occurred once. V usage is TRBV6-5 and J usage is TRBJ2-7; 7 nucleotides line up with TRBD2. The germline gives CDR1 MNHEY, CDR2 SVGAGI. V dropped 7 bases and J dropped 5; count of bases not matched to a gene: 11. This CDR3 has 14 amino acids. The CDR3 DNA is TGTGCCAGCACAAACCGGGGACTAAGGAACGAGCAGTACTTC. Encoded protein: CASTNRGLRNEQYF.

Remarks on this clone: Sequence at one end of the junction differs from germline and may be a read error. The chain couples TRBV7-7 to TRBJ2-5; TRBD2 is a possible D gene (6 bases). CDR3 length equals 13 residues. The germline gives CDR1 SSHAT, CDR2 FNYEAQ (reference sequence). The DNA of the CDR3 is TGTGCTAGCAGCTCCGGGAGCCAAGAGACCCAGTACTTC. The encoded protein is CASSSGSQETQYF.

The chain employs TRBV19 and TRBJ1-2, with D uncertain. V was pared by 5 bases and J by 6 bases, with 19 bases between. The CDR3 is made up of 15 amino acids. CDR1 and CDR2 from the germline V gene are LNHDA and SQIVND (reference sequence). In DNA, the CDR3 is TGTGCCAGTAGTTCATTTCTCGAGGCCCGTGATGGCTACACCTTC. This codes for CASSSFLEARDGYTF. Full variable domain (missing parts from reference TRBV19 and TRBJ1-2): DGGITQSPKYLFRKEGQNVTLSCEQNLNHDAMYWYRQDPGQGLRLIYYSQIVNDFQKGDIAEGYSVSREKKESFPLTVTSAQKNPTAFYLCASSSFLEARDGYTFGSGTRLTVV.

CDR3 in DNA: TGTGCCAGCAGTTACACAGGGGCGAACTCTGGAAACACCATATATTTT. The encoded protein is CASSYTGANSGNTIYF. The chain is built from TRBV6-5 and TRBJ1-3, with 7 positions matching TRBD1. With 2 bases clipped from V and 0 bases from J, the junction kept 4 bases outside the gene matches. The germline CDR1 and CDR2 sequences are MNHEY and SVGAGI. This CDR3 region has 16 residues.

For this clone: Distinct nucleotide sequences in the sample also encode this CDR3. The rearrangement joins TRBV7-2 to TRBJ2-1; 8 nucleotides line up with TRBD1. Germline V gene lookup returns CDR1 SGHTA and CDR2 FQGNSA. V was pared by 5 bases and J by 0 bases, with 3 bases of the junction left unmatched. This CDR3 contains 15 residues. The CDR3 coding sequence is TGTGCCAGCAGCCGTACAGGGGGCTCCTACAATGAGCAGTTCTTC. It codes for CASSRTGGSYNEQFF. Using reference TRBV7-2 and TRBJ2-1 for the parts outside the CDR3, the full variable domain is GAGVSQSPSNKVTEKGKDVELRCDPISGHTALYWYRQSLGQGLEFLIYFQGNSAPDKSGLPSDRFSAERTGGSVSTLTIQRTQQEDSAVYLCASSRTGGSYNEQFFGPGTRLTVL.

The V and J genes are TRBV12-3 or TRBV12-4 and TRBJ1-2; the D gene is possibly TRBD1 (6 bases). This CDR3 region has 12 residues. V shed 10 bases and J shed 4 bases, with 13 bases lying between them. CDR3 protein: CATRSRGYGYTF. In nucleotides, the CDR3 is TGTGCCACAAGATCCAGGGGCTATGGCTACACCTTC.

The V call is TRBV28, the J call TRBJ1-5; no definite D call. V lost 6 bases and J lost 2, with 14 bases in between. The CDR3 is 15 residues long. Germline assignment: CDR1 MDHEN and CDR2 SYDVKM. CDR3 region: CASSPGSTRNQPQHF. In DNA, the CDR3 is TGTGCCAGCAGCCCCGGGTCCACGCGCAATCAGCCCCAGCATTTT.

This clone was observed a few times. This chain connects TRBV3-1 (or the pseudogene TRBV3-2) to TRBJ2-7; D call uncertain. V lost 0 bases and J 2 bases, leaving 8 bases between the germline ends. The CDR3 is 14 amino acids. CDR1 is LGHDT, CDR2 YNNKEL, per germline (reference sequence). The CDR3 loop reads CASSQDNGPYEQYF. Here the CDR3 DNA reads TGTGCCAGCAGCCAAGATAACGGTCCCTACGAGCAGTACTTC.

The V call is TRBV12-5, the J call TRBJ1-5, with a possible D match to TRBD1 (5 bases). Germline V gene sequence: CDR1 LGHNT, CDR2 FRNRAP. Between the trimmed V and J ends, which lost 0 bases and 0 bases, there was a span of 12 bases. This CDR3 has 17 residues. In DNA form, the CDR3 reads TGTGCTAGTGGTTTGGTTTTGGGAGGGGATAGCAATCAGCCCCAGCATTTT. Translated: CASGLVLGGDSNQPQHF.